This T cell receptor beta chain was recorded in a study of beta chain features in type 1 diabetes. Study information: Across every sample, roughly 100 million sorted cells were examined in total. Study-level points and caveats: Patients with Type 1 diabetes showed moderately but significantly shorter TCRB CDR3s in all four CD4+ subsets. There was a possibility that cDNA sequencing over-represented cells with high TCR expression.

The CDR3 totals 12 residues. Germline-derived CDR1 and CDR2 are MDHEN and SYDVKM. V dropped 4 bases and J dropped 4 bases, with 5 bases sitting between them. The sequenced template was cDNA made from the entire isolated RNA. Only in-frame clones appear in the TCRdb table, and some are missing; sequencing was by immunoSEQ multiplex PCR. The repertoire includes some 150,000 clones, approximately 9.1% of them detected once, and around 0.64% sits in the top ten. This clone has only a few counts. Its antigen is not identified. All of the sorted populations showed purity greater than 95%. The chain employs TRBV28 and TRBJ1-5; no clear D gene. The sample taken for sequencing was central memory CD4+ T cells from blood. The receptor's source is a woman aged 25-40 years with type 1 diabetes. CDR3 loop: CASSSVNQPQHF. The DNA of the CDR3 is TGTGCCAGCAGTTCCGTAAATCAGCCCCAGCATTTT.